This T cell receptor (beta chain) was captured by sequencing in a study of graft-versus-host responses after intestinal transplantation. Study-wide background: Among the recipients, transplants were multivisceral, liver-intestinal, or isolated intestinal.

CDR3 length equals 15 residues. The trim removed 4 bases at V and 7 bases at J, leaving 10 bases unmatched. Study-wide findings and caveats: Early post-transplant HvG declines showed an association with peak circulating GvH clone levels. Clonal ratios of graft-versus-host to host-versus-graft in allografts were high for patients exhibiting graft-donor T cell macrochimerism.

Sequencing was performed with immunoSEQ multiplex PCR; in TCRdb, only in-frame clones are kept and a portion is missing. Of 85,000 to 130,000 clones listed, more than 85% are singletons. With respect to this clone: Antigen: not known.

The V gene is TRBV5-3, the J gene TRBJ2-2; 7 nucleotides match TRBD1. TRBV5-3 counts as an open reading frame of uncertain function. The receptor was derived from a human donor who received an intestinal transplant. The starting material was unstimulated CD4+ T cells sorted from spleen or lymph node cells, obtained before intestinal transplant. The CDR3 bases are TGTGCCAGAAGCAAAACTACAGGGGCGAACGGGGAGCTGTTTTTT. Translation gives CARSKTTGANGELFF.